This T cell receptor beta chain was retrieved from a study of blood T cell repertoires in COVID-19. Turning to the study itself: Nucleic acid was either cDNA or gDNA, and it came from T cells, B-cell-depleted T cells, or PBMCs.

TCRdb's copy holds only in-frame clones and misses some; the assay was immunoSEQ multiplex PCR. The data contain about 200,000 clones, around four fifths of them singletons. This receptor was taken from a man aged 55 to 70 with COVID-19, enrolled during active disease. Sequencing input: peripheral blood.

The CDR3 DNA reads as TGTGCCATCAGTGGACAGCGAGACACTGAAGCTTTCTTT. Translating it yields CAISGQRDTEAFF. The rearrangement uses TRBV10-3 and TRBJ1-1, with a possible D match to TRBD1 (5 bases). CDR1 is ENHRY and CDR2 is SYGVKD in the germline V gene. The CDR3 spans 13 residues. V lost 4 bases and J 3 bases, leaving 9 bases between the germline ends.